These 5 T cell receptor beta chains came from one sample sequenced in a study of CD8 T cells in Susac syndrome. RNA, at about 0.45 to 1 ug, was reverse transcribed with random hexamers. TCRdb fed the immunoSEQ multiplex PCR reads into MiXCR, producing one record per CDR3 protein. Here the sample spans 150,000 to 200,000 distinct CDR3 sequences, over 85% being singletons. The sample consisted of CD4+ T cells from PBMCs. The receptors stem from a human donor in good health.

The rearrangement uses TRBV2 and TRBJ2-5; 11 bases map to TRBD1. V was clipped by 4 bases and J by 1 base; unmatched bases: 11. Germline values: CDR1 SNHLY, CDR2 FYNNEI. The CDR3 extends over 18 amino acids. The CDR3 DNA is TGTGCCAGCAGTGGCCGCGGACAGGGGGCGCGAATCCAAGAGACCCAGTACTTC. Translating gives CASSGRGQGARIQETQYF.

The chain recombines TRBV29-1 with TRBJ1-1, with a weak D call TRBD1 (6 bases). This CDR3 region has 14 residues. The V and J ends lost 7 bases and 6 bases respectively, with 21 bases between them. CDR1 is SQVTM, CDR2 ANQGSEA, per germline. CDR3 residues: CSAGQGSEEAEAFF. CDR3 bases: TGCAGCGCAGGCCAGGGGTCAGAAGAGGCTGAAGCTTTCTTT.

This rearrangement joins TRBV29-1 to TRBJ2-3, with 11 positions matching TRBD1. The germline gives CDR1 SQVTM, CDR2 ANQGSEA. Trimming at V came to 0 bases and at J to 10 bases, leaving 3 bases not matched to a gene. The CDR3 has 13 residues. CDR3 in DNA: TGCAGCGTTGAAGAAAGGGACAGGGGGGCGCAGTATTTT. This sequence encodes CSVEERDRGAQYF.

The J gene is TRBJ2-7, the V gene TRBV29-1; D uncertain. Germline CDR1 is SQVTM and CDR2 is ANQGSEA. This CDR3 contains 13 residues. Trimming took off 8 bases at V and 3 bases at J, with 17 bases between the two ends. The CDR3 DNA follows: TGCAGCCACCACCCTAGGGCGAACTACGAGCAGTACTTC. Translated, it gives CSHHPRANYEQYF.

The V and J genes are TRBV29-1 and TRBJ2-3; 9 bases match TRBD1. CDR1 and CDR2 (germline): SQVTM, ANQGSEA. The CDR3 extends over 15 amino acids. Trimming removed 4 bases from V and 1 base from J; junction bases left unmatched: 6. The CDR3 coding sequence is TGCAGCGTTGTAGAGTGGACAGGGGGCACAGATACGCAGTATTTT. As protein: CSVVEWTGGTDTQYF.